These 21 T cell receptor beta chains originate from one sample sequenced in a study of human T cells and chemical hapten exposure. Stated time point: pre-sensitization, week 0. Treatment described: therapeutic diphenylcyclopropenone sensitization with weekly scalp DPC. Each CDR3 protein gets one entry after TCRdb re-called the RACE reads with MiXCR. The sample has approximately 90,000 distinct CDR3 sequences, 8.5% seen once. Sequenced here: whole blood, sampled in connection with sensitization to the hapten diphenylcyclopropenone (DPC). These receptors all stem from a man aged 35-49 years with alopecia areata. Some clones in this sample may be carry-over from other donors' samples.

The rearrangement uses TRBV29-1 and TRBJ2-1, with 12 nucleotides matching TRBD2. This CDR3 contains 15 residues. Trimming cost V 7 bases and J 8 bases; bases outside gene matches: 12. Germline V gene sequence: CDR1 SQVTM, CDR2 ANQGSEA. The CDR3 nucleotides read TGCAGCGGGAGGGGACTAGCGGGTAGGATCGATGAGCAGTTCTTC. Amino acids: CSGRGLAGRIDEQFF.

CDR3 protein: CASSGGVETQYF. The CDR3 DNA follows: TGTGCCAGTTCAGGGGGGGTCGAGACCCAGTACTTC. V is TRBV6-5 and J is TRBJ2-5; either TRBD1 or TRBD2 may fit D (7 bases each). V was cut by 9 bases and J by 5 bases, with 13 bases left in between. Germline V gives CDR1 MNHEY, CDR2 SVGAGI. This CDR3 has 12 amino acids.

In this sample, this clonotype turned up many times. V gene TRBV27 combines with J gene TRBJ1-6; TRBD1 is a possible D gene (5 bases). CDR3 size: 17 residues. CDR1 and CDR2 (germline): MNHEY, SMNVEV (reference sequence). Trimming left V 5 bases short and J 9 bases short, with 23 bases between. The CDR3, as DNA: TGTGCCAGCAGTCCATCAGGATACGGGGGTGCGGGTTCACCCCTCCACTTT. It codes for CASSPSGYGGAGSPLHF.

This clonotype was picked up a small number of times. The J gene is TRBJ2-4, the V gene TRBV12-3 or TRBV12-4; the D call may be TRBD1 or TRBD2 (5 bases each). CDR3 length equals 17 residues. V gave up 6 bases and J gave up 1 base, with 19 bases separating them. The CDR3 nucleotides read TGTGCCAGCAGAAGAGCTGGGGGAGTGAGGGCCAAAAACATTCAGTACTTC. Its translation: CASRRAGGVRAKNIQYF.

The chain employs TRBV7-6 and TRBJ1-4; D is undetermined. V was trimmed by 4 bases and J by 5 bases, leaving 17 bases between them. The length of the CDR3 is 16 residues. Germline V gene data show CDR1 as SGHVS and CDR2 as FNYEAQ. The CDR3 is CASSSRLATGNEKLFF. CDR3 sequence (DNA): TGTGCCAGCAGCTCTCGGCTAGCAACGGGGAATGAAAAACTGTTTTTT.

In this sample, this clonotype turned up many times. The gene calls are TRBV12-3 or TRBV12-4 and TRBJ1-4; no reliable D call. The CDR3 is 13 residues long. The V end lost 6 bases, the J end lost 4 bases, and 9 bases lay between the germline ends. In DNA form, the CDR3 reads TGTGCCAGCAGGCGGGGAAATAATGAAAAACTGTTTTTT. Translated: CASRRGNNEKLFF.

CDR3 in DNA: TGTGCCAGCAGCTCCGCCGGGACAGGGTTATACAATGAGCAGTTCTTC. Translation gives CASSSAGTGLYNEQFF. This chain links TRBV7-9 with TRBJ2-1; TRBD1 matches at 9 bases. CDR1 is SEHNR, CDR2 FQNEAQ, per germline (reference sequence). The J segment lost 4 bases and the V segment lost 4 bases, leaving 8 bases of the junction unmatched. CDR3 length: 16 residues.

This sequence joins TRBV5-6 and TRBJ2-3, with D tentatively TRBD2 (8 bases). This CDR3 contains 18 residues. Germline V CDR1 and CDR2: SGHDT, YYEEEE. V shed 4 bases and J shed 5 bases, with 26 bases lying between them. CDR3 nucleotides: TGTGCCAGCAGCGGAAGGGGGCTAGCGGGCCATTCGTTAGATACGCAGTATTTT. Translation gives CASSGRGLAGHSLDTQYF.

This chain's CDR3 is CASSYDRGRPGANVLTF. The CDR3 bases are TGTGCCAGCAGCTATGACAGGGGGCGACCTGGGGCCAACGTCCTGACTTTC. The chain links TRBV28 to TRBJ2-6; TRBD1 matches at 10 bases. The junction had 7 bases not matched to a gene; V was cut back by 6 bases and J by 2 bases. This CDR3 region has 17 residues. Per the germline V gene, CDR1 is MDHEN and CDR2 is SYDVKM.

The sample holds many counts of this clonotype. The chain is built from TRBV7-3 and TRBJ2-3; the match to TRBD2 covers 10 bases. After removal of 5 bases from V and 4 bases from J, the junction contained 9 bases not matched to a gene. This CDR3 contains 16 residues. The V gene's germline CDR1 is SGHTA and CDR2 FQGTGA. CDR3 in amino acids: CASSQGLASPPDTQYF. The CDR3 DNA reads TGTGCCAGCAGCCAGGGACTAGCGAGTCCCCCAGATACGCAGTATTTT.

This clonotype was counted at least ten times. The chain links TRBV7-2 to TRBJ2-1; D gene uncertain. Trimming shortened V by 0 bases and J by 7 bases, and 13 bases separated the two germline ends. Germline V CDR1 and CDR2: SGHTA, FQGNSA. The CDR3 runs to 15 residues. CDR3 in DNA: TGTGCCAGCAGCTTAGCGCCAACCCGAGGAAATGAGCAGTTCTTC. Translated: CASSLAPTRGNEQFF.

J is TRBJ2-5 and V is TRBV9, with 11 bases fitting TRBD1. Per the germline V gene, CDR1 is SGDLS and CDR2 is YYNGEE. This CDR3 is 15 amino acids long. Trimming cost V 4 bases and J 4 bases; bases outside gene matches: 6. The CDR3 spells CASSIYGTGGETQYF. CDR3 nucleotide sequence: TGTGCCAGCAGCATCTACGGGACAGGGGGAGAGACCCAGTACTTC.

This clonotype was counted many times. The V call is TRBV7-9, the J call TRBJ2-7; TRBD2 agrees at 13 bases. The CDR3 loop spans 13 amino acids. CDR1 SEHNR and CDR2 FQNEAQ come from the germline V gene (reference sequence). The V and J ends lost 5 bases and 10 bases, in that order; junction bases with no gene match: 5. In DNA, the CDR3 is TGTGCCAGCAGCGCCCGGACTAGCGGGGGACAGTACTTC. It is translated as CASSARTSGGQYF.

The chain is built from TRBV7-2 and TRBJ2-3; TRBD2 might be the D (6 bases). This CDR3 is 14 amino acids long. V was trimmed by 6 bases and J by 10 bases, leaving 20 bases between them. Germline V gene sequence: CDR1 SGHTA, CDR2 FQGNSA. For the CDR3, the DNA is TGTGCCAGCAGGGAGGACTACGTACCACGGGCGCAGTATTTT. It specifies CASREDYVPRAQYF.

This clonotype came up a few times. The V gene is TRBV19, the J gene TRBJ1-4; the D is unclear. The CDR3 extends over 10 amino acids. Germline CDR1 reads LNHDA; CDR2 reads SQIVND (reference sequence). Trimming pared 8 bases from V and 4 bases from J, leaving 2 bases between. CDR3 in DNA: TGTGCCAGTGGTAATGAAAAACTGTTTTTT. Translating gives CASGNEKLFF. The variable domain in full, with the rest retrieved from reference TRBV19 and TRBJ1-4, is DGGITQSPKYLFRKEGQNVTLSCEQNLNHDAMYWYRQDPGQGLRLIYYSQIVNDFQKGDIAEGYSVSREKKESFPLTVTSAQKNPTAFYLCASGNEKLFFGSGTQLSVL.

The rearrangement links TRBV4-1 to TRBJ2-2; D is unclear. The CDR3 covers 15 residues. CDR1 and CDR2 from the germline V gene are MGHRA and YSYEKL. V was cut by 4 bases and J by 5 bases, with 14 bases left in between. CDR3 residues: CASSLRSGGTGELFF. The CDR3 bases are TGCGCCAGCAGCCTAAGGTCGGGTGGGACCGGGGAGCTGTTTTTT.

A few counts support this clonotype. DNA of the CDR3: TGTGCCATCACCCCGGGGGTCACAGATACGCAGTATTTT. It codes for CAITPGVTDTQYF. The rearrangement links TRBV10-3 to TRBJ2-3; D perhaps matches TRBD2 (6 bases). This CDR3 is built from 13 residues. V was clipped by 7 bases and J by 2 bases, with 10 bases between them. The germline V gene encodes CDR1 ENHRY and CDR2 SYGVKD.

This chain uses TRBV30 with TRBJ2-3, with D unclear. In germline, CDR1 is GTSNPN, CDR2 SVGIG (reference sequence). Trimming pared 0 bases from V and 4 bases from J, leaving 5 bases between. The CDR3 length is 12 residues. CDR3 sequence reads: CAWSVVADTQYF. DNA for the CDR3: TGTGCCTGGAGTGTAGTTGCAGATACGCAGTATTTT.

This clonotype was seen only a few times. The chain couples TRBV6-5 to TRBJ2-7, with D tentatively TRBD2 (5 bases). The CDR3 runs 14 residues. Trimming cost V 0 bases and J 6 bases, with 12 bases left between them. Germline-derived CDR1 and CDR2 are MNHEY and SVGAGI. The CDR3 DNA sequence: TGTGCCAGCAGTTACTCGAGGGCCTTGGTCGAGCAGTACTTC. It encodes CASSYSRALVEQYF.

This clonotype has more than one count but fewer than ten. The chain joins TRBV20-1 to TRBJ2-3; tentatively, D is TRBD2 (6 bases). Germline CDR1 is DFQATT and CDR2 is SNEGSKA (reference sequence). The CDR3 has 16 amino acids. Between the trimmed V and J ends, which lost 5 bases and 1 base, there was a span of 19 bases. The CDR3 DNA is TGCAGTGCTTTACCGACTAGTTGGGGGGGCACAGATACGCAGTATTTT. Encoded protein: CSALPTSWGGTDTQYF.

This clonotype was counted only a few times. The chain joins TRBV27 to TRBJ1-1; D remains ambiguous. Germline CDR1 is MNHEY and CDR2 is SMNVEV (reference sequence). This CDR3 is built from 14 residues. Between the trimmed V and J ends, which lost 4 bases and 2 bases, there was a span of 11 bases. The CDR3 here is CASSSQVSNTEAFF. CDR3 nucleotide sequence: TGTGCCAGCAGTTCCCAGGTATCAAACACTGAAGCTTTCTTT.